This T cell receptor (beta chain) appears in the sequencing data of a study of blood T cell repertoires in COVID-19. For the study at large: Samples of COVID-19 (acute and convalescent) were obtained from the United States, Italy and Spain. Nucleic acid was either cDNA or gDNA, and it came from T cells, B-cell-depleted T cells, or PBMCs.

As handled by the study authors: For nucleated cells, counts were estimated from reference gene primer amplification. The protocol was immunoSEQ multiplex PCR, while the TCRdb copy is restricted to in-frame clones and leaves out a portion. The V and J calls and clone size are taken from that table; D and trimming were inferred from the DNA. Of about 330,000 clones listed, roughly 86% are singletons. The ends were cut back, 1 base at V and 0 bases at J, with 7 bases in the middle. The CDR3 has 14 residues. Germline CDR1 and CDR2: LNHNV and YYDKDF (reference sequence). Sequencing was carried out using peripheral blood. This chain connects TRBV15 to TRBJ2-7; D perhaps matches TRBD2 (6 bases). The receptor's source is a woman aged 45-59 years with acute or convalescent COVID-19. The CDR3 DNA reads TGTGCCACCAGCAGAGTGGACTACTCCTACGAGCAGTACTTC. Translating it yields CATSRVDYSYEQYF.